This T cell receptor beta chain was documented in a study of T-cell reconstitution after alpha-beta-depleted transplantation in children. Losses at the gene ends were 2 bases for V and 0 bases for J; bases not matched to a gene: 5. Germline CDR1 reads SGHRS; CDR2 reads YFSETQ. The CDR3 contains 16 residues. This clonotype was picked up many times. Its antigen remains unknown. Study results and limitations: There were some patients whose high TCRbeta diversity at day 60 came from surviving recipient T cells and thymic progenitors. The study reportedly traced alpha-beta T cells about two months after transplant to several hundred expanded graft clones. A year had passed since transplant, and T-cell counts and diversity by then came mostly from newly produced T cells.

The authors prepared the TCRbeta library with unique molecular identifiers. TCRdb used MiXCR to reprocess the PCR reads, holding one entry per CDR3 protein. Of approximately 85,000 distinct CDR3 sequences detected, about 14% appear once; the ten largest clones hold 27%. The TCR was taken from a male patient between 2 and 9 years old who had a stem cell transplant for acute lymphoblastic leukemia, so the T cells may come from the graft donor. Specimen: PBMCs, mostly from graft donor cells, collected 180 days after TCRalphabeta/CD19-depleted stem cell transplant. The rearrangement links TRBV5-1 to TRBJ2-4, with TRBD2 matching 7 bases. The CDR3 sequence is CASSFGGGLAKNIQYF. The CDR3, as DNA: TGCGCCAGCAGCTTTGGCGGGGGACTAGCCAAAAACATTCAGTACTTC. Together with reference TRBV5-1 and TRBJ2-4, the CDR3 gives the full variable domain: KAGVTQTPRYLIKTRGQQVTLSCSPISGHRSVSWYQQTPGQGLQFLFEYFSETQRNKGNFPGRFSGRQFSNSRSEMNVSTLELGDSALYLCASSFGGGLAKNIQYFGAGTRLSVL.